This T cell receptor (beta chain) is drawn from a study of T cells in Graves' hyperthyroidism and ophthalmopathy. V lost 2 bases to trimming and J lost 1 base; unmatched junction nucleotides: 13. Germline V lookup: CDR1 SGHNT, CDR2 YYREEE (reference sequence). This CDR3 is 18 amino acids long. RNA transcripts gave rise to amplified TCR beta CDR3 regions. The HTBI primer set served for first-round RT-PCR of the TCR CDR3. TCRdb passed the multiplex PCR reads through MiXCR, listing each CDR3 protein once. Of over 500,000 distinct CDR3 sequences in the sample, approximately 17% are singletons; the top ten hold around 17%. Clinical symptoms, serum thyroxine, TRAb, thyroid ultrasound and orbital computed tomography established diagnosis.

The specimen was blood. The chain has TRBV5-4 and TRBJ2-3; 7 positions match TRBD2. The TCR originated in a woman aged 18 to 35 with Graves' ophthalmopathy. The chain's CDR3 is CASSLSHGGSGGTDTQYF. CDR3 coding DNA: TGTGCCAGCAGCTTATCTCACGGGGGGTCCGGGGGCACAGATACGCAGTATTTT.